This T cell receptor beta chain was profiled in a study of cytotoxic CD8 clonotypes in ibrutinib-treated CLL. Germline V gives CDR1 MNHEY, CDR2 SMNVEV (reference sequence). Trimming stripped 4 bases from V and 3 bases from J, with 15 bases between. This CDR3 region has 15 residues. Generated by immunoSEQ multiplex PCR, the TCRdb table keeps only in-frame clones and is missing some. The sample comprises 190,000 or so clones, around 72% of which are singletons, and about an eighth rests with the top ten. The TCR originated in a human donor with chronic lymphocytic leukemia. The sample here was PBMCs, taken after 24 months of ibrutinib treatment. The V call is TRBV27, the J call TRBJ1-2; D remains unclear. The CDR3 nucleotides are TGTGCCAGCAGTTCCCATCTCCAAATGCACTATGGCTACACCTTC. As protein: CASSSHLQMHYGYTF.